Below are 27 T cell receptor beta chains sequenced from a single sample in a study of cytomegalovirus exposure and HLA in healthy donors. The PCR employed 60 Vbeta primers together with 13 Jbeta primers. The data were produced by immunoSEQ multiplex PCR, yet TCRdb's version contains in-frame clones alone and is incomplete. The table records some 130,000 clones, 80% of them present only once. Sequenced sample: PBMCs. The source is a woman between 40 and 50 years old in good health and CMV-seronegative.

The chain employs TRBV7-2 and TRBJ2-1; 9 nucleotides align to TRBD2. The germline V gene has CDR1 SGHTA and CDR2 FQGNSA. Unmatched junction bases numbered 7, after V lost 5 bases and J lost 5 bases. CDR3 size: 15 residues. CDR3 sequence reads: CASSLTSGPHNEQFF. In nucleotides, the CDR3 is TGTGCCAGCAGCCTTACTAGCGGGCCCCACAATGAGCAGTTCTTC.

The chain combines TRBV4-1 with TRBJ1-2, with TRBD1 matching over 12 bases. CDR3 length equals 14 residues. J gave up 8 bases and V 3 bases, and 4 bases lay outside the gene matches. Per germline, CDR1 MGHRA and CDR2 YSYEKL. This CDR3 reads CASSHGDRGRGYTF. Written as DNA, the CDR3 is TGCGCCAGCAGCCACGGGGACAGGGGGCGAGGCTACACCTTC.

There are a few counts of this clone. The chain's CDR3 is CASSVGTSGRRRGTGELFF. The DNA of the CDR3 is TGTGCCAGCAGCGTAGGGACTAGCGGGAGACGCCGGGGCACCGGGGAGCTGTTTTTT. The chain is built from TRBV9 and TRBJ2-2; 13 bases line up with TRBD2. The CDR3 has 19 residues. The germline V gene encodes CDR1 SGDLS and CDR2 YYNGEE. The J segment lost 4 bases and the V segment lost 0 bases, leaving 9 bases of the junction unmatched.

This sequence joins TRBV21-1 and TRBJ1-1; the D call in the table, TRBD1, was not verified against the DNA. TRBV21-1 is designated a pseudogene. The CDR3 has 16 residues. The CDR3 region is CASSKSHRGLYTEAFF. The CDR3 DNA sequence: TGTGCCAGCAGCAAATCCCACAGGGGGTTGTACACTGAAGCTTTCTTT.

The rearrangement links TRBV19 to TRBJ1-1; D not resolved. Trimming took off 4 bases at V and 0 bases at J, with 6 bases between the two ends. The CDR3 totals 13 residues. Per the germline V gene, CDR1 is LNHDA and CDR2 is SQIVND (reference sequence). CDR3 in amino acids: CASSRALNTEAFF. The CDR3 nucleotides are TGTGCCAGTAGTAGAGCCCTGAACACTGAAGCTTTCTTT.

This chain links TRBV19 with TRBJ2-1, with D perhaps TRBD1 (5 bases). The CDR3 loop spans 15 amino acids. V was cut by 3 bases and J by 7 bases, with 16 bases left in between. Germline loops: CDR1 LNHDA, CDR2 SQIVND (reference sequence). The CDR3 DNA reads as TGTGCCAGTAGTATTCGGTCAGGGATTGTGAATGAGCAGTTCTTC. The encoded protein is CASSIRSGIVNEQFF. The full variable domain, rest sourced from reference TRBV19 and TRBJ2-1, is DGGITQSPKYLFRKEGQNVTLSCEQNLNHDAMYWYRQDPGQGLRLIYYSQIVNDFQKGDIAEGYSVSREKKESFPLTVTSAQKNPTAFYLCASSIRSGIVNEQFFGPGTRLTVL.

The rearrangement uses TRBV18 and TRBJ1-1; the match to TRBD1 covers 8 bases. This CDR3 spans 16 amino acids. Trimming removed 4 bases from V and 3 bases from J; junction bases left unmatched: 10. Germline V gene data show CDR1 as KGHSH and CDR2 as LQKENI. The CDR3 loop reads CASSLRPGQVDTEAFF. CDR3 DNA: TGTGCCAGCTCACTACGCCCGGGACAGGTGGACACTGAAGCTTTCTTT. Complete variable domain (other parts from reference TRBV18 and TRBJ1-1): NAGVMQNPRHLVRRRGQEARLRCSPMKGHSHVYWYRQLPEEGLKFMVYLQKENIIDESGMPKERFSAEFPKEGPSILRIQQVVRGDSAAYFCASSLRPGQVDTEAFFGQGTRLTVV.

The CDR3 region has the DNA TGTGCCAGCAGCCCCTCCGGGACAGCGCTTGAAAAACTGTTTTTT. Translating it yields CASSPSGTALEKLFF. The chain uses TRBV7-2 and TRBJ1-4; 7 bases are a match to TRBD1. Losses at the gene ends were 5 bases for V and 7 bases for J; bases not matched to a gene: 10. CDR3 size: 15 residues. Looked up from germline, CDR1 is SGHTA and CDR2 is FQGNSA.

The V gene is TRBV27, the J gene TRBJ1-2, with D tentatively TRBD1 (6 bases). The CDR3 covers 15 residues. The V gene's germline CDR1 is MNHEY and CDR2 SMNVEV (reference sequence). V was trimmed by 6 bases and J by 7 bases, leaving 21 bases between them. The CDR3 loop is CASSPTPLGALGYTF. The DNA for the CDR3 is TGTGCCAGCAGCCCTACGCCCTTGGGGGCGCTTGGCTACACCTTC.

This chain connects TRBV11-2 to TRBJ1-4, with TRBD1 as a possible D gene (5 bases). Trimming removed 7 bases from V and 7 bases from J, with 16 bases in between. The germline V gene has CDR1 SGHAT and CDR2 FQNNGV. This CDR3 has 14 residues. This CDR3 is CASTPGGGPEKLFF. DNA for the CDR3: TGTGCCAGCACCCCGGGGGGGGGTCCTGAAAAACTGTTTTTT. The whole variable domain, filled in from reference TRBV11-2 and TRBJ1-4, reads EAGVAQSPRYKIIEKRQSVAFWCNPISGHATLYWYQQILGQGPKLLIQFQNNGVVDDSQLPKDRFSAERLKGVDSTLKIQPAKLEDSAVYLCASTPGGGPEKLFFGSGTQLSVL.

The CDR3 coding sequence is TGTGCCAGCAGCTTGGGCCAGGGACAGGGACTTCGCTCCTACGAGCAGTACTTC. Its protein product is CASSLGQGQGLRSYEQYF. The chain links TRBV5-8 to TRBJ2-7; TRBD1 aligns across 9 bases. This CDR3 region has 18 residues. The germline V gene has CDR1 SGHTS and CDR2 YDEGEE. J gave up 0 bases and V 0 bases, and 10 bases lay outside the gene matches.

The CDR3 DNA reads TGTGCCAGCAGCCAAGAGCCGGCAGGGACACATGGCTACACCTTC. Residues: CASSQEPAGTHGYTF. The V and J genes are TRBV4-2 and TRBJ1-2; possibly TRBD1 for D (6 bases). Trimming cost V 0 bases and J 6 bases, with 14 bases left between them. This CDR3 comprises 15 residues. Per germline, CDR1 LGHNA and CDR2 YNFKEQ.

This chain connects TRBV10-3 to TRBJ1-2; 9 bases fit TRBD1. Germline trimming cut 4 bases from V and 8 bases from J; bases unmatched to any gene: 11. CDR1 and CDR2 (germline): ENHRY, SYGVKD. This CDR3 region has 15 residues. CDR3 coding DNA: TGTGCCATCAGTGGTACAGGGGGCGGGCTTTGGGGCTACACCTTC. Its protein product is CAISGTGGGLWGYTF.

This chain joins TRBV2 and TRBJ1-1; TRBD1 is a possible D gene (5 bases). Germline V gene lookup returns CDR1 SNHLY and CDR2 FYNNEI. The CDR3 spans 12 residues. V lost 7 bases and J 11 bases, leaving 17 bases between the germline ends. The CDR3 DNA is TGTGCCAGCATCGCCGGGGGGTTGTGGGCTTTCTTT. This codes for CASIAGGLWAFF. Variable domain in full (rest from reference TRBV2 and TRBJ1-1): EPEVTQTPSHQVTQMGQEVILRCVPISNHLYFYWYRQILGQKVEFLVSFYNNEISEKSEIFDDQFSVERPDGSNFTLKIRSTKLEDSAMYFCASIAGGLWAFFGQGTRLTVV.

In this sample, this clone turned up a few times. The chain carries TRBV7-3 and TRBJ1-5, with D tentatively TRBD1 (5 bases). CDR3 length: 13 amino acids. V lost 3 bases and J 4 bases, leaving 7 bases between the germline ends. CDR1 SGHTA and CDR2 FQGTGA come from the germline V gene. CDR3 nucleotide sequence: TGTGCCAGCAGCTTGGGGCAGAATCAGCCCCAGCATTTT. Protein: CASSLGQNQPQHF. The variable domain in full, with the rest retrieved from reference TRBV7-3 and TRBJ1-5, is GAGVSQTPSNKVTEKGKYVELRCDPISGHTALYWYRQSLGQGPEFLIYFQGTGAADDSGLPNDRFFAVRPEGSVSTLKIQRTERGDSAVYLCASSLGQNQPQHFGDGTRLSIL.

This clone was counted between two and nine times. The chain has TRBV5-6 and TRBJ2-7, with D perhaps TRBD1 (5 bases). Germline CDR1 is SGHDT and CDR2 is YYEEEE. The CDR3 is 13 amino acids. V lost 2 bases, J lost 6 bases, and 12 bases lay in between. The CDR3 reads CASSFHSGFEQYF. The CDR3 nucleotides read TGTGCCAGCAGCTTCCATTCAGGGTTCGAGCAGTACTTC.

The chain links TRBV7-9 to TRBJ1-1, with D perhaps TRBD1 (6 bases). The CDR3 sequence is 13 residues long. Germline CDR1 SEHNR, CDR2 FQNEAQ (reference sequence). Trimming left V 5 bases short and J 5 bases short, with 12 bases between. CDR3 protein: CASSQQGWTEAFF. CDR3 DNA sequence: TGTGCCAGCAGCCAACAGGGTTGGACTGAAGCTTTCTTT.

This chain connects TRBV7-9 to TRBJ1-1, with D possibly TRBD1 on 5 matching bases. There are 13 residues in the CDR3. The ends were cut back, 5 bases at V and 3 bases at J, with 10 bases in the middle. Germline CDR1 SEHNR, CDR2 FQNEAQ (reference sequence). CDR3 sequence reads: CASSAGPDTEAFF. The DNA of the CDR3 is TGTGCCAGCAGCGCGGGACCCGACACTGAAGCTTTCTTT.

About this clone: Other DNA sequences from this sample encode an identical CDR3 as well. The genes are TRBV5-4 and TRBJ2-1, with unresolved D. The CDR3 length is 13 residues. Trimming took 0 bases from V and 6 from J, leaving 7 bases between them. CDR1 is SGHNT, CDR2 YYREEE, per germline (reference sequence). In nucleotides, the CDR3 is TGTGCCAGCAGCTTGGCCGGTGGCAATGAGCAGTTCTTC. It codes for CASSLAGGNEQFF.

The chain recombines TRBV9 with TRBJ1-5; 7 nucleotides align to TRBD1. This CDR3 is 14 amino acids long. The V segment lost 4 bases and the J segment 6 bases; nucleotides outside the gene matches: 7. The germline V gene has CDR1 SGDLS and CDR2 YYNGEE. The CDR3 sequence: CASSPGTEGQPQHF. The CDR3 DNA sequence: TGTGCCAGCAGCCCCGGGACAGAGGGTCAGCCCCAGCATTTT.

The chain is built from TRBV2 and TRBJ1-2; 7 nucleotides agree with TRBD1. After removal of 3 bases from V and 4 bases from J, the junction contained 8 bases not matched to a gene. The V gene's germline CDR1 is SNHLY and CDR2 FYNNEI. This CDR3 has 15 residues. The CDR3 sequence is CASSEAPTGSYGYTF. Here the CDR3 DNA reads TGTGCCAGCAGTGAGGCCCCGACAGGGAGCTATGGCTACACCTTC.

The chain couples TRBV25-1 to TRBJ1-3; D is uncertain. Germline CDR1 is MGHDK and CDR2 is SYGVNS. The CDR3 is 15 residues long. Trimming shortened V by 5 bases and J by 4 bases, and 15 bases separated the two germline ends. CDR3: CASSPLGGPGNTIYF. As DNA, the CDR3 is TGTGCCAGCAGTCCCCTAGGCGGGCCCGGAAACACCATATATTTT.

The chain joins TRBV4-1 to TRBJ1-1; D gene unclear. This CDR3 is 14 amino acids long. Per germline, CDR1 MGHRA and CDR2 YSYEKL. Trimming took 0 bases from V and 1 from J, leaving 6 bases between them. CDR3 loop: CASSQERWNTEAFF. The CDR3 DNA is TGCGCCAGCAGCCAAGAGCGGTGGAACACTGAAGCTTTCTTT.

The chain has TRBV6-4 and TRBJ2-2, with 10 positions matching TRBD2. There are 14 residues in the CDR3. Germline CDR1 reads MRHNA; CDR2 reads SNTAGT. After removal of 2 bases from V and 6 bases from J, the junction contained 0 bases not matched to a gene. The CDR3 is CASSDLAGAGELFF. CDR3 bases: TGTGCCAGCAGTGACCTAGCGGGAGCCGGGGAGCTGTTTTTT.

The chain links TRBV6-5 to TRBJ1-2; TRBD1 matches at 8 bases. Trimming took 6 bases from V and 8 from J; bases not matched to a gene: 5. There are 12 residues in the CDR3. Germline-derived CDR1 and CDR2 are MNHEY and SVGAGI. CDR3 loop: CASSLDRVGYTF. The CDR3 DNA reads TGTGCCAGCAGCCTGGACAGGGTCGGCTACACCTTC.

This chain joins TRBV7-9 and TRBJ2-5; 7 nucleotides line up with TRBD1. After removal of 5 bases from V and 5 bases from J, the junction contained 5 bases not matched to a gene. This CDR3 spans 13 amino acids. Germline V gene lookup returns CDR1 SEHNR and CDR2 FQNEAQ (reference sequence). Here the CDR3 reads CASSVTGLETQYF. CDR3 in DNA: TGTGCCAGCAGCGTGACAGGGCTGGAGACCCAGTACTTC.

The CDR3 sequence: CASSMVGENNEQFF. CDR3 bases: TGCGCCAGCAGCATGGTGGGCGAAAACAATGAGCAGTTCTTC. The chain links TRBV5-1 to TRBJ2-1, with D unclear. Trimming removed 4 bases from V and 5 bases from J, with 13 bases in between. Germline V CDR1 and CDR2: SGHRS, YFSETQ. CDR3 length: 14 amino acids.